Each of the 25 T cell receptor beta chains below was sequenced from the same sample in a study of T cell changes during pregnancy in multiple sclerosis. Clones were read by immunoSEQ multiplex PCR, and TCRdb kept only the in-frame ones, dropping some. Counted here are 93,000 or so clones, around nine tenths occurring once; the ten biggest clones make up about 0.88%. This sample comprised peripheral blood, obtained after pregnancy. These receptors were taken from a female donor with multiple sclerosis, enrolled in a pregnancy study.

The genes are TRBV5-1 and TRBJ2-3, with D possibly being TRBD2 (7 bases). The V gene's germline CDR1 is SGHRS and CDR2 YFSETQ. The length of the CDR3 is 15 residues. V dropped 3 bases and J dropped 2 bases, with 13 bases sitting between them. The CDR3 spells CASSYWGGSTDTQYF. The CDR3 nucleotides are TGCGCCAGCAGCTACTGGGGGGGCTCCACAGATACGCAGTATTTT.

The chain carries TRBV5-1 and TRBJ2-5, with 7 bases aligning to TRBD2. V was pared by 1 base and J by 8 bases, with 8 bases of the junction left unmatched. Germline assignment: CDR1 SGHRS and CDR2 YFSETQ. The length of the CDR3 is 14 residues. The CDR3 spells CASSLRFSGGTQYF. CDR3 bases: TGCGCCAGCAGCTTGAGGTTCTCGGGGGGAACCCAGTACTTC.

V is TRBV9 and J is TRBJ2-5; 7 nucleotides match TRBD1. Germline V lookup: CDR1 SGDLS, CDR2 YYNGEE. The CDR3 extends over 13 amino acids. The ends lost 4 bases at V and 4 bases at J; junction bases unmatched: 4. CDR3: CASSFRQGETQYF. Here the CDR3 DNA reads TGTGCCAGCAGCTTCCGACAGGGAGAGACCCAGTACTTC.

This clone appeared a single time. The rearrangement joins TRBV2 to TRBJ2-7, with D maybe TRBD1 (6 bases). CDR1 is SNHLY, CDR2 FYNNEI, per germline. The CDR3 has 15 amino acids. V shed 7 bases and J shed 4 bases, with 20 bases lying between them. The CDR3 spells CASTRDTLDWYEQYF. The CDR3 nucleotides are TGTGCCAGCACTAGGGACACGCTCGACTGGTACGAGCAGTACTTC.

The chain is built from TRBV9 and TRBJ2-5; the match to TRBD2 covers 11 bases. Germline trimming cut 0 bases from V and 4 bases from J; bases unmatched to any gene: 8. Germline V lookup: CDR1 SGDLS, CDR2 YYNGEE. The CDR3 covers 17 residues. This CDR3 is CASSVGLAGQASETQYF. Written as DNA, the CDR3 is TGTGCCAGCAGCGTAGGACTAGCGGGGCAGGCATCAGAGACCCAGTACTTC.

This clone occurred a few times. The V and J genes are TRBV7-8 and TRBJ2-1; D unresolved. The CDR3 is made up of 18 amino acids. CDR1 and CDR2 (germline): SGHVS, FQNEAQ. Trimming cost V 6 bases and J 9 bases, with 30 bases left between them. For the CDR3, the DNA is TGTGCCAGCAGAATTGAGCTCGGAGCAGCTCAGAATTCGGGTGAGCAGTTCTTC. It yields the protein CASRIELGAAQNSGEQFF.

V is TRBV11-2 and J is TRBJ2-7; 7 positions agree with TRBD1. Germline V gene lookup returns CDR1 SGHAT and CDR2 FQNNGV. V gave up 0 bases and J gave up 1 base; unmatched junction bases: 6. The CDR3 is made up of 16 amino acids. As DNA, the CDR3 is TGTGCCAGCAGCTTAGATAAGCCGACAGGGTCCTACGAGCAGTACTTC. The encoded protein is CASSLDKPTGSYEQYF.

This rearrangement joins TRBV7-9 to TRBJ2-7; 14 bases are shared with TRBD2. The germline V gene encodes CDR1 SEHNR and CDR2 FQNEAQ (reference sequence). The CDR3 runs 15 residues. V was pared by 5 bases and J by 6 bases, with 6 bases of the junction left unmatched. In DNA, the CDR3 is TGTGCCAGCAGCATCGGGACTAGCGGGAGTAGCGAGCAGTACTTC. It encodes CASSIGTSGSSEQYF.

DNA of the CDR3: TGTGCCAGCACACGACAGGTTTCAAACACAGATACGCAGTATTTT. As protein: CASTRQVSNTDTQYF. V gene TRBV28 combines with J gene TRBJ2-3; possible D gene TRBD1, 6 bases. Trimming shortened V by 7 bases and J by 2 bases, and 16 bases separated the two germline ends. Germline lookup yields CDR1 MDHEN and CDR2 SYDVKM. The CDR3 extends over 15 amino acids.

This chain connects TRBV4-1 to TRBJ2-1, with D unresolved. CDR1 and CDR2 (germline): MGHRA, YSYEKL. Deletions cut 0 bases from V and 4 bases from J, with 13 bases between. There are 16 residues in the CDR3. The CDR3 sequence: CASSQEGRITYNEQFF. Here the CDR3 DNA reads TGCGCCAGCAGCCAAGAGGGCAGGATAACATACAATGAGCAGTTCTTC.

This chain joins TRBV5-6 and TRBJ1-1, with D perhaps TRBD1 (6 bases). Germline values: CDR1 SGHDT, CDR2 YYEEEE. This CDR3 is 17 amino acids long. Trimming took 3 bases from V and 2 from J, leaving 20 bases between them. The CDR3 is CASSYRGVWGANTEAFF. The CDR3 bases are TGTGCCAGCAGCTATCGGGGGGTTTGGGGGGCCAACACTGAAGCTTTCTTT.

The chain employs TRBV2 and TRBJ2-7, with 7 bases fitting TRBD1. Trimming took 5 bases from V and 7 from J; bases not matched to a gene: 8. Per germline, CDR1 SNHLY and CDR2 FYNNEI. There are 13 residues in the CDR3. Here the CDR3 DNA reads TGTGCCAGCAGTACTGACAGGGTCGGGGAGCAGTACTTC. It codes for CASSTDRVGEQYF. The full variable domain, in which reference TRBV2 and TRBJ2-7 provide the parts outside the CDR3, is EPEVTQTPSHQVTQMGQEVILRCVPISNHLYFYWYRQILGQKVEFLVSFYNNEISEKSEIFDDQFSVERPDGSNFTLKIRSTKLEDSAMYFCASSTDRVGEQYFGPGTRLTVT.

This chain uses TRBV6-6 with TRBJ1-1; D is ambiguous. The CDR3 consists of 15 residues. The germline V gene encodes CDR1 MNHNY and CDR2 SVGAGI (reference sequence). V lost 7 bases to trimming and J lost 6 bases, with 21 bases between them. CDR3 bases: TGTGCCAGCACTGGGGAAGGGAGAGGTATCCCTGAAGCTTTCTTT. Its translation is CASTGEGRGIPEAFF.

The chain has TRBV4-1 and TRBJ2-1; no clear D. This CDR3 comprises 12 residues. Trimming removed 0 bases at V and 8 bases at J, with 5 bases between. CDR1 and CDR2 from the germline V gene are MGHRA and YSYEKL. Here the CDR3 reads CASSQDLYEQFF. CDR3 nucleotide sequence: TGCGCCAGCAGCCAAGATCTGTATGAGCAGTTCTTC.

The chain recombines TRBV19 with TRBJ2-1, with a weak D call TRBD2 (7 bases). From germline, CDR1 is LNHDA and CDR2 SQIVND (reference sequence). Between the trimmed V and J ends, which lost 7 bases and 9 bases, there was a span of 16 bases. This CDR3 region has 13 residues. The CDR3 protein is CASTLGGAGEQFF. Written as DNA, the CDR3 is TGTGCCAGTACCCTGGGGGGGGCGGGTGAGCAGTTCTTC.

The V and J genes are TRBV4-2 and TRBJ2-7; D not certain. This CDR3 comprises 13 residues. CDR1 and CDR2 from the germline V gene are LGHNA and YNFKEQ. Deletions cut 2 bases from V and 0 bases from J, with 5 bases between. The CDR3 DNA reads TGTGCCAGCAGCCAAAAGCTCTCCTACGAGCAGTACTTC. Translating gives CASSQKLSYEQYF.

The rearrangement joins TRBV28 to TRBJ1-1; 7 positions match TRBD1. V dropped 3 bases and J dropped 0; count of bases not matched to a gene: 7. This CDR3 spans 16 amino acids. CDR1 MDHEN and CDR2 SYDVKM come from the germline V gene. The CDR3 sequence: CASSFSAGQLNTEAFF. The CDR3 region has the DNA TGTGCCAGCAGTTTTTCGGCGGGACAGCTGAACACTGAAGCTTTCTTT.

This chain uses TRBV15 with TRBJ2-3, with a possible D match to TRBD1 (6 bases). The CDR3 spans 15 residues. Trimming pared 0 bases from V and 4 bases from J, leaving 11 bases between. Germline lookup yields CDR1 LNHNV and CDR2 YYDKDF (reference sequence). The CDR3 spells CATSRDPQGSDTQYF. Here the CDR3 DNA reads TGTGCCACCAGCAGAGATCCCCAGGGGTCAGATACGCAGTATTTT.

The V call is TRBV28, the J call TRBJ2-1; D may be TRBD2 (6 bases). V dropped 6 bases and J dropped 10 bases, with 22 bases sitting between them. This CDR3 spans 15 amino acids. Germline V gene lookup returns CDR1 MDHEN and CDR2 SYDVKM. DNA of the CDR3: TGTGCCAGCAGCGGTGGAGGCGGGATTCGAGAGGAGCAGTTCTTC. It translates to CASSGGGGIREEQFF.

This sequence joins TRBV15 and TRBJ2-6, with 8 bases that match TRBD1. In germline, CDR1 is LNHNV, CDR2 YYDKDF (reference sequence). The CDR3 is made up of 17 amino acids. With 3 bases clipped from V and 3 bases from J, the junction kept 7 bases outside the gene matches. Written as DNA, the CDR3 is TGTGCCACCAGCAGTCTCGGGACAGGACTTGGGGCCAACGTCCTGACTTTC. Translating gives CATSSLGTGLGANVLTF. The full variable domain, completed using reference TRBV15 and TRBJ2-6, is DAMVIQNPRYQVTQFGKPVTLSCSQTLNHNVMYWYQQKSSQAPKLLFHYYDKDFNNEADTPDNFQSRRPNTSFCFLDIRSPGLGDTAMYLCATSSLGTGLGANVLTFGAGSRLTVL.

This clone has a single count. V and J are TRBV2 and TRBJ2-2; D perhaps matches TRBD1 (6 bases). The CDR3 loop spans 15 amino acids. The V gene's germline CDR1 is SNHLY and CDR2 FYNNEI. The ends were cut back, 7 bases at V and 2 bases at J, with 14 bases in the middle. CDR3 sequence: CASNSPGANTGELFF. As DNA, the CDR3 is TGTGCCAGCAACTCACCAGGGGCCAACACCGGGGAGCTGTTTTTT.

This chain connects TRBV5-4 to TRBJ2-7; 9 positions match TRBD1. This CDR3 contains 13 residues. The germline CDR1 and CDR2 sequences are SGHNT and YYREEE (reference sequence). The ends lost 4 bases at V and 3 bases at J; junction bases unmatched: 2. The CDR3 here is CASSRDRVYEQYF. The CDR3 coding sequence is TGTGCCAGCAGCCGGGACAGGGTCTACGAGCAGTACTTC.

The sample holds one count of this clone. V usage is TRBV7-2 and J usage is TRBJ2-7; possibly TRBD1 for D (5 bases). The germline V and J ends were trimmed by 5 bases and 1 base, with 9 bases remaining between them. Germline values: CDR1 SGHTA, CDR2 FQGNSA. The CDR3 spans 13 residues. CDR3 region: CASSPTASYEQYF. The CDR3 nucleotides read TGTGCCAGCAGCCCGACAGCTTCCTACGAGCAGTACTTC.

The chain links TRBV6-1 to TRBJ2-1; 11 nucleotides match TRBD2. The V and J ends lost 3 bases and 15 bases, in that order; junction bases with no gene match: 7. The germline V gene encodes CDR1 MNHNS and CDR2 SASEGT. The CDR3 runs 13 residues. The CDR3 spells CASSDFSGRAPFF. CDR3 in DNA: TGTGCCAGCAGTGACTTTAGCGGGAGGGCCCCGTTCTTC.

This chain connects TRBV15 to TRBJ2-7; 9 bases align to TRBD1. Germline V lookup: CDR1 LNHNV, CDR2 YYDKDF (reference sequence). The CDR3 consists of 18 residues. Losses at the gene ends were 0 bases for V and 3 bases for J; bases not matched to a gene: 12. In nucleotides, the CDR3 is TGTGCCACCAGCAGAGATCTGGCGGGTGGGACAGGGCACTACGAGCAGTACTTC. As protein: CATSRDLAGGTGHYEQYF. The complete variable domain, with remaining parts taken from reference TRBV15 and TRBJ2-7, reads DAMVIQNPRYQVTQFGKPVTLSCSQTLNHNVMYWYQQKSSQAPKLLFHYYDKDFNNEADTPDNFQSRRPNTSFCFLDIRSPGLGDTAMYLCATSRDLAGGTGHYEQYFGPGTRLTVT.